One TCR beta chain is described in this entry. The source of the sample is a study of control samples from healthy donors and cancer patients. Only in-frame clones appear in the TCRdb table, and some are missing; sequencing was by immunoSEQ multiplex PCR. The sample contains some 150,000 clones, 85% to 95% of which appear only once. Trimming left V 0 bases short and J 8 bases short, with 9 bases between. Germline CDR1 SGHDT, CDR2 YYEEEE. The CDR3 is 14 residues long. The clonotype was recovered from a man between 35 and 55 years old in good health. The sequencing input was blood. The V gene is TRBV5-6, the J gene TRBJ1-6, with a weak D call TRBD1 (6 bases). The CDR3 is CASSLAGQYSPLHF. CDR3 DNA sequence: TGTGCCAGCAGCTTGGCTGGACAGTATTCACCCCTCCACTTT.